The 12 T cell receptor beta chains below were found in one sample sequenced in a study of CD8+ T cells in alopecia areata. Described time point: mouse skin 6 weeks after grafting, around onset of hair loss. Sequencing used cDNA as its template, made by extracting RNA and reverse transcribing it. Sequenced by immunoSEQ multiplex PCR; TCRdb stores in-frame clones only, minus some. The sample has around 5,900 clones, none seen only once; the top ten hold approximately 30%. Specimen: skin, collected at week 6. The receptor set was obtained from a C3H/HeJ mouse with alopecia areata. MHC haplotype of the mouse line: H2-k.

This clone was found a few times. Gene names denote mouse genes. CDR3 DNA, as far as it was read: TGTGCCAGCAGTCCGGGGGGGGAC. Protein: CASSPGGD. The CDR3 reads in full as CASSPGGDTQYF. The V and J genes are TRBV13-1 and TRBJ2-5, with 7 bases lining up with TRBD2. The read comes to an end 4 residues before the CDR3 does, leaving the germline J gene to fill in the end. CDR3 size: 12 residues. Germline values: CDR1 NSHNY, CDR2 SYGAGN.

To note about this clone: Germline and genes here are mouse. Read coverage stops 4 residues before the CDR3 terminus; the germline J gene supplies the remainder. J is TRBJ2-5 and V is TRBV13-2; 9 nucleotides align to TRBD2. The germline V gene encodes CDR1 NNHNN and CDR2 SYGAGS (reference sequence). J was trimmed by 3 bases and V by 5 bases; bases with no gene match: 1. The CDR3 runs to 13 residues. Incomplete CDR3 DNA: TGTGCCAGCGGCGACTGGGGGCAAGAC. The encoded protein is CASGDWGQD. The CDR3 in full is CASGDWGQDTQYF.

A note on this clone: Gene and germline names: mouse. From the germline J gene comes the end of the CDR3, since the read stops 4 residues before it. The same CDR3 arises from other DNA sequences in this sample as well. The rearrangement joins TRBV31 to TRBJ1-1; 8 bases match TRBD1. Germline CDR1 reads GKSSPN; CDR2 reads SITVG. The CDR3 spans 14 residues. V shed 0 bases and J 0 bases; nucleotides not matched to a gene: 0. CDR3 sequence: CAWSLDRANTEVFF. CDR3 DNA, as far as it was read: TGTGCCTGGAGTCTGGACAGGGCAAACACA.

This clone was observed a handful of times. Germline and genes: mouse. CDR3: CASGEGLGGRDQDTQYF. CDR3 DNA (partial): TGTGCCAGCGGTGAAGGGTTGGGGGGGCGCGACCAAGAC. This chain joins TRBV13-2 and TRBJ2-5; TRBD2 matches 9 bases. The read ends 4 residues early relative to the CDR3; the germline J gene fills the gap. The CDR3 length is 17 residues. V was clipped by 2 bases and J by 1 base; unmatched bases: 8. CDR1 and CDR2 from the germline V gene are NNHNN and SYGAGS (reference sequence).

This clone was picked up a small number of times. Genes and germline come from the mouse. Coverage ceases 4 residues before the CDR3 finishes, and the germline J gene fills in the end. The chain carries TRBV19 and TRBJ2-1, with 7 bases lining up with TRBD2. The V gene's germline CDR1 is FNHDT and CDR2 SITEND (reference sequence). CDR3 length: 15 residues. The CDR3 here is CASSIAGGGWAEQFF. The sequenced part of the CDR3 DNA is TGTGCCAGCAGTATAGCTGGTGGGGGGTGGGCT.

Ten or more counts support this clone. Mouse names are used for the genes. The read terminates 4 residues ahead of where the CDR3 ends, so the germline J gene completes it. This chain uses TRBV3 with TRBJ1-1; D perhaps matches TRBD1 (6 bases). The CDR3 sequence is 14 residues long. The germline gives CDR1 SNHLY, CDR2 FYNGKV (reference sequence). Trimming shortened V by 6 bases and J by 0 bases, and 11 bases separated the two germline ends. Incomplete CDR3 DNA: TGTGCCAGCAGGCGACAGGTCGCAAACACA. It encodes CASRRQVANT. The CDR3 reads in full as CASRRQVANTEVFF. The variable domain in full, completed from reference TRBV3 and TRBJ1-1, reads GPKVLQIPSHQIIDMGQMVTLNCDPVSNHLYFYWYKQILGQQMEFLVNFYNGKVMEKSKLFKDQFSVERPDGSYFTLKIQPTALEDSAVYFCASRRQVANTEVFFGKGTRLTVV.

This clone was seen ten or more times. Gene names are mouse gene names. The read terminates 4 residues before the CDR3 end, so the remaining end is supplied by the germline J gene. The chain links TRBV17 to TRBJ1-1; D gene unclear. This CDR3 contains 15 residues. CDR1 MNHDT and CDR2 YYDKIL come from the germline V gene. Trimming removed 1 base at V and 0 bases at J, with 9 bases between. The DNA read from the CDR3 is TGTGCTAGCAGTAGAGTGGGTTCTCCAAACACA. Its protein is CASSRVGSPNT. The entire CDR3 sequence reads CASSRVGSPNTEVFF.

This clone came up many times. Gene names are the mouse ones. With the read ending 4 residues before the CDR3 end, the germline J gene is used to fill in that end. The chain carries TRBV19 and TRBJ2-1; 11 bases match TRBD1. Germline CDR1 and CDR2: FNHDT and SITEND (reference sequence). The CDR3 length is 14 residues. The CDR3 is CGTSRDRGNAEQFF. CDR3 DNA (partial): TGTGGGACCAGCAGGGACAGGGGGAATGCT. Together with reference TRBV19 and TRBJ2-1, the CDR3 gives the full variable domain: GGIITQTPKFLIGQEGQKLTLKCQQNFNHDTMYWYRQDSGKGLRLIYYSITENDLQKGDLSEGYDASREKKSSFSLTVTSAQKNEMAVFLCGTSRDRGNAEQFFGPGTRLTVL.

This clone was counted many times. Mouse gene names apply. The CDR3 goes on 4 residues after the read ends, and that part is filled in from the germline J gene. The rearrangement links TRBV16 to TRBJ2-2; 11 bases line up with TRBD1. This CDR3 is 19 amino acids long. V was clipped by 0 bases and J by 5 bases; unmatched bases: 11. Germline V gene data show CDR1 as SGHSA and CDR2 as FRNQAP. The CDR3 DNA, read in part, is TGTGCAAGCAGCTTAGAGAGGTCCGGACAGGGGGCGTGGACCGGG. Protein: CASSLERSGQGAWTG. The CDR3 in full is CASSLERSGQGAWTGQLYF.

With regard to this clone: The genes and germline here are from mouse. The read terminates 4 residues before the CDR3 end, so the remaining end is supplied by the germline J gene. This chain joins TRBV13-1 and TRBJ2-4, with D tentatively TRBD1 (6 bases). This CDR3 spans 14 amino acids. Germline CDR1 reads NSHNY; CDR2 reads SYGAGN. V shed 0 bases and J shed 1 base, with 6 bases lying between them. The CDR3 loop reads CASSDDRGQNTLYF. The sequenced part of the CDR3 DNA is TGTGCCAGCAGTGATGACAGGGGTCAAAAC.

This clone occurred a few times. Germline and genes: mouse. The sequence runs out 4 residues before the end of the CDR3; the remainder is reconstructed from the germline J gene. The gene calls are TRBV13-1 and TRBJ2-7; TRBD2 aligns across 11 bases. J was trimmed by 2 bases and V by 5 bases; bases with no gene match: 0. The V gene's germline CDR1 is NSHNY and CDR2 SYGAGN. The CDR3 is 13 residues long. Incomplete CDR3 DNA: TGTGCCAGCAGGGGACTGGGGGCCTAT. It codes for CASRGLGAY. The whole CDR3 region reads CASRGLGAYEQYF.

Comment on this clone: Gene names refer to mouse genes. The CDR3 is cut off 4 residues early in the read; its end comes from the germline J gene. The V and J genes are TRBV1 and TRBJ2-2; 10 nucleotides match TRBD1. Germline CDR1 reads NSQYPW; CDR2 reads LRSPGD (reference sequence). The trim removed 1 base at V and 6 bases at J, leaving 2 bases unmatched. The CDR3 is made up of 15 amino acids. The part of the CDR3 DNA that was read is TGCACCTGCAGTGCAGGGGGGACAGGGGCCGGG. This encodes CTCSAGGTGAG. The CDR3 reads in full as CTCSAGGTGAGQLYF.